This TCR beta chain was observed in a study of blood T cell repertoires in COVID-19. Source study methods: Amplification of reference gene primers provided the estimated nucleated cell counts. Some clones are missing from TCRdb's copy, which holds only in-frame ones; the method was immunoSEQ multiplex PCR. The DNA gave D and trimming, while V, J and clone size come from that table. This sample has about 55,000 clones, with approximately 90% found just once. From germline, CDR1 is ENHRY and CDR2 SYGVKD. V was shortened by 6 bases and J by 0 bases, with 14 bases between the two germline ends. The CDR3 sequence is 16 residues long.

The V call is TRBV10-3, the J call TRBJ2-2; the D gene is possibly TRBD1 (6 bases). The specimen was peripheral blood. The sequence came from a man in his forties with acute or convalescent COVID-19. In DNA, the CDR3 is TGTGCCATCAGCGAATTGGGACATGCGAACACCGGGGAGCTGTTTTTT. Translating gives CAISELGHANTGELFF.